The 2 T cell receptor beta chains below come from one sample, sequenced in a study of blood T cell repertoires in COVID-19. TCRdb keeps only in-frame clones here, not all; method: immunoSEQ multiplex PCR. The sample includes roughly 49,000 clones, approximately 92% of them seen just once. Sequenced material: peripheral blood. The source is a man between 60 and 75 years old with active COVID-19.

The rearrangement uses TRBV2 and TRBJ2-1; D perhaps matches TRBD2 (6 bases). This CDR3 is 16 amino acids long. CDR1 is SNHLY, CDR2 FYNNEI, per germline. V lost 4 bases to trimming and J lost 6 bases, with 19 bases between them. DNA for the CDR3: TGTGCCAGCAGTGCGACTGGGTCGGCGGGGCCCAATGAGCAGTTCTTC. Protein sequence: CASSATGSAGPNEQFF.

This clone has a single count. The chain combines TRBV27 with TRBJ2-7; TRBD1 aligns across 8 bases. The V gene's germline CDR1 is MNHEY and CDR2 SMNVEV (reference sequence). Germline trimming cut 6 bases from V and 1 base from J; bases unmatched to any gene: 5. The CDR3 contains 14 residues. CDR3 nucleotide sequence: TGTGCCAGCAGGCCGGGACAGGATTCCTACGAGCAGTACTTC. As protein: CASRPGQDSYEQYF.